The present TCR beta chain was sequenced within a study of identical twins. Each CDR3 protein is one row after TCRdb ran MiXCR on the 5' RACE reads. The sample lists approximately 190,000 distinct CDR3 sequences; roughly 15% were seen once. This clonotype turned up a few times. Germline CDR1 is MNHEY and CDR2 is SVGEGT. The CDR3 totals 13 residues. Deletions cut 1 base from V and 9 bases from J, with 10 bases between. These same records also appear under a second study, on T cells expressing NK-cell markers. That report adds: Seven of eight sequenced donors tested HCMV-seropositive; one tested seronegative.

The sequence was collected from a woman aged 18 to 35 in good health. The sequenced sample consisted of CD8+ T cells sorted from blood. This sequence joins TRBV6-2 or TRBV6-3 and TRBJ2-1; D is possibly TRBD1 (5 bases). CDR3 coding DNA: TGTGCCAGCAGTTACTTCAGGGTCCCTGAGCAGTTCTTC. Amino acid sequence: CASSYFRVPEQFF.